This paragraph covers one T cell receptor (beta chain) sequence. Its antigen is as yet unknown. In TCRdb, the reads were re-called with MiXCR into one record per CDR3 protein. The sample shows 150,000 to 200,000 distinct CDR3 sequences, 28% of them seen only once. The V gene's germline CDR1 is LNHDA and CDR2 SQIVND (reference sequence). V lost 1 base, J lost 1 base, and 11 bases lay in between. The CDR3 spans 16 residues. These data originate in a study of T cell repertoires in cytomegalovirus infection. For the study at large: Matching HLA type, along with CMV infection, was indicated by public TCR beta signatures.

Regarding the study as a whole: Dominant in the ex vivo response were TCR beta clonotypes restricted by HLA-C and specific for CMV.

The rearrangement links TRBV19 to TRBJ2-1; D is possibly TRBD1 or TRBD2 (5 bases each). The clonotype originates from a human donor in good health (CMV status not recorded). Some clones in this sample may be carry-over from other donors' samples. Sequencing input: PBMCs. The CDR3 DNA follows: TGTGCCAGTAGTATAGGGGTTGGGGGATCCTACAATGAGCAGTTCTTC. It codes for CASSIGVGGSYNEQFF.